This TCR beta chain emerged from a study of blood T cell repertoires in COVID-19. Per the original data handling: The assay estimated nucleated cells by amplifying reference gene primers. Sequencing used immunoSEQ multiplex PCR; TCRdb keeps in-frame clones, though not all of them. Clone size and the V and J calls come from that table; the DNA yielded D and trimming. The data contain roughly 170,000 clones, about 90% of them singletons. Remarks on this clone: Mismatch with germline at one junction end may stem from a read error.

Germline V gene data show CDR1 as SGHAT and CDR2 as FQNNGV. This CDR3 spans 15 amino acids. The chain is built from TRBV11-2 and TRBJ2-1, with 11 bases identical to TRBD2. The sequence was collected from a man in his 70s with active or convalescent COVID-19. The specimen sequenced was peripheral blood. The CDR3 bases are TGTGCCAGCAGCCCTACTAGCGGGGGTTACAGTGAGCAGTTCTTC. It yields the protein CASSPTSGGYSEQFF.